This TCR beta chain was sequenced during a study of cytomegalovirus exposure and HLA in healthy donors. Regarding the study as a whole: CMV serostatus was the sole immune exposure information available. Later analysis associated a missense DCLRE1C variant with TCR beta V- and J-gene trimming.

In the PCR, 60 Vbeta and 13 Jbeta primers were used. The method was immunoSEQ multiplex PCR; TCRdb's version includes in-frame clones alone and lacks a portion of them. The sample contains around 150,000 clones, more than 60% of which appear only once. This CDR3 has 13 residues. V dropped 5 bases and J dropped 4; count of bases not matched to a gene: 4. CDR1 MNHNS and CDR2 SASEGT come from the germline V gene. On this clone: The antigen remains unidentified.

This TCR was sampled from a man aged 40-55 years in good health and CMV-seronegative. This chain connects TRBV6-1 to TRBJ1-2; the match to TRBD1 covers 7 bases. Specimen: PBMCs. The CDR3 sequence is CASSKGQSYGYTF. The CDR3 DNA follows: TGTGCCAGCAGTAAGGGACAGTCCTATGGCTACACCTTC.